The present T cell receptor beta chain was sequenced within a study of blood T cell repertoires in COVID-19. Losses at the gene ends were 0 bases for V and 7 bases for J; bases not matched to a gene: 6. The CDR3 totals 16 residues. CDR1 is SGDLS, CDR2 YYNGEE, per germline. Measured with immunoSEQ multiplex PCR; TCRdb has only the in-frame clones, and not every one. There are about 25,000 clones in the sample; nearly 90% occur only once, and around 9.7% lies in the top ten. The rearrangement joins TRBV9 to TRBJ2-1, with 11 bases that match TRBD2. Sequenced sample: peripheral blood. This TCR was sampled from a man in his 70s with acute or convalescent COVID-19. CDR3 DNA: TGTGCCAGCAGCGTAGGCCCTAGCGGGAGGAATAATGAGCAGTTCTTC. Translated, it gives CASSVGPSGRNNEQFF.